What follows are 23 T cell receptor beta chains derived from one specimen sequenced in a study of T-cell reconstitution after alpha-beta-depleted transplantation in children. The library targeted TCRbeta and was prepared with unique molecular identifiers. TCRdb itself ran the PCR reads through MiXCR, one entry per CDR3 protein. Seen here are approximately 420,000 distinct CDR3 sequences, roughly 11% observed once, and the top ten hold roughly 6%. The material was PBMCs from the stem cell graft donor, obtained from the stem cell graft. The receptors were gathered from a human donor who donated a stem cell graft to a child with acute myeloid leukemia.

Ten or more counts support this clonotype. The genes are TRBV4-2 and TRBJ2-3; 7 bases agree with TRBD2. After removal of 6 bases from V and 6 bases from J, the junction contained 21 bases not matched to a gene. The germline V gene encodes CDR1 LGHNA and CDR2 YNFKEQ. The CDR3 spans 18 residues. The CDR3 region has the DNA TGTGCCAGCAGAAAAAGCGGGGCCCTGGGTTCCCCCACGGATACGCAGTATTTT. This gives the protein CASRKSGALGSPTDTQYF.

The table lists this clonotype with a count of one. The junction and the germline gene differ at one end; a read error may be behind it. CDR3 sequence (DNA): TGTGCCAGCAGGAGACCGGGACCGATCTACGAGCAATACTTC. It specifies CASRRPGPIYEQYF. V is TRBV6-1 and J is TRBJ2-7; D may be TRBD1 or TRBD2 (5 bases each). The germline V gene has CDR1 MNHNS and CDR2 SASEGT. The CDR3 is made up of 14 amino acids.

The chain couples TRBV5-1 to TRBJ2-7; TRBD1 matches 10 bases. The CDR3 sequence is 15 residues long. Looked up from germline, CDR1 is SGHRS and CDR2 is YFSETQ. V lost 3 bases, J lost 5 bases, and 8 bases stayed unmatched. Here the CDR3 reads CASSWGTGESDEQYV. CDR3 DNA sequence: TGCGCCAGCAGCTGGGGGACAGGGGAATCGGACGAGCAGTACGTC.

The V call is TRBV6-2 or TRBV6-3, the J call TRBJ1-4; the D gene is possibly TRBD1 (5 bases). Germline values: CDR1 MNHEY, CDR2 SVGEGT. The V end was cut by 7 bases, the J end by 13 bases, with 13 bases between. The length of the CDR3 is 11 residues. The CDR3 region has the DNA TGTGCCAGCACCGACAGTCTCGGACTGTTTTTT. It encodes CASTDSLGLFF.

This clonotype showed up many times. The chain carries TRBV20-1 and TRBJ2-1; the match to TRBD2 covers 9 bases. The CDR3 loop spans 15 amino acids. Germline V CDR1 and CDR2: DFQATT, SNEGSKA (reference sequence). V lost 6 bases to trimming and J lost 2 bases; unmatched junction nucleotides: 8. For the CDR3, the DNA is TGCAGTGCCCTGCCGGCTAGCGGGGCCTACAATGAGCAGTTCTTC. Its protein product is CSALPASGAYNEQFF.

The sample holds a few counts of this clonotype. The chain links TRBV6-5 to TRBJ2-3; 10 bases fit TRBD2. V shed 7 bases and J 5 bases; nucleotides not matched to a gene: 15. The CDR3 extends over 17 amino acids. Germline loops: CDR1 MNHEY, CDR2 SVGAGI. This CDR3 is CASTLSGLAGAKDTQYF. The CDR3 nucleotides are TGTGCCAGCACCCTATCCGGGCTAGCGGGAGCAAAAGATACGCAGTATTTT.

This clonotype was detected a few times. The chain joins TRBV20-1 to TRBJ2-1, with 9 positions matching TRBD2. After removal of 3 bases from V and 9 bases from J, the junction contained 12 bases not matched to a gene. The length of the CDR3 is 15 residues. Germline loops: CDR1 DFQATT, CDR2 SNEGSKA (reference sequence). CDR3 amino acids: CSASSGGRERGEQFF. As DNA, the CDR3 is TGCAGTGCTAGTAGTGGCGGGAGGGAACGGGGTGAGCAGTTCTTC.

This clonotype occurred many times. The chain links TRBV7-9 to TRBJ2-3; 9 bases align to TRBD2. Per the germline V gene, CDR1 is SEHNR and CDR2 is FQNEAQ (reference sequence). This CDR3 has 16 amino acids. J lost 4 bases, V lost 2 bases, and 7 bases had no gene match. CDR3 coding DNA: TGTGCCAGCAGCTTATCGATAGCGGGGGACGCAGATACGCAGTATTTT. This codes for CASSLSIAGDADTQYF. The full variable domain, with the rest looked up from reference TRBV7-9 and TRBJ2-3, is DTGVSQNPRHKITKRGQNVTFRCDPISEHNRLYWYRQTLGQGPEFLTYFQNEAQLEKSRLLSDRFSAERPKGSFSTLEIQRTEQGDSAMYLCASSLSIAGDADTQYFGPGTRLTVL.

This chain connects TRBV15 to TRBJ2-2; TRBD2 matches 11 bases. Unmatched junction bases numbered 1, after V lost 7 bases and J lost 3 bases. This CDR3 region has 14 residues. Germline V lookup: CDR1 LNHNV, CDR2 YYDKDF (reference sequence). The CDR3 bases are TGTGCCACCAAGGGACTAGCGGACACCGGGGAGCTGTTTTTT. It is translated as CATKGLADTGELFF.

This clonotype was seen many times. The V and J genes are TRBV7-9 and TRBJ1-2; unclear D gene. From germline, CDR1 is SEHNR and CDR2 FQNEAQ (reference sequence). Trimming removed 1 base at V and 8 bases at J, with 8 bases between. CDR3 size: 12 residues. CDR3 amino acids: CASSLEVSGYTF. The CDR3 region has the DNA TGTGCCAGCAGCTTAGAGGTTTCCGGCTACACCTTC.

The chain carries TRBV3-1 and TRBJ1-6; 10 bases fit TRBD1. The CDR3 sequence is 14 residues long. From germline, CDR1 is LGHDT and CDR2 YNNKEL (reference sequence). The junction had 4 bases not matched to a gene; V was cut back by 4 bases and J by 10 bases. The CDR3 nucleotides read TGTGCCAGCAGCCTGGACAGGGGGACATCACCCCTCCACTTT. Its translation: CASSLDRGTSPLHF.

The sample holds a few counts of this clonotype. The chain uses TRBV6-2 or TRBV6-3 and TRBJ1-5; D gene unclear. CDR3 length equals 16 residues. V shed 2 bases and J shed 0 bases, with 11 bases lying between them. Per the germline V gene, CDR1 is MNHEY and CDR2 is SVGEGT. In DNA form, the CDR3 reads TGTGCCAGCAGTTACGCCAGAGACCCTAGCAATCAGCCCCAGCATTTT. Amino acid sequence: CASSYARDPSNQPQHF.

This chain links TRBV20-1 with TRBJ2-7, with D tentatively TRBD1 or TRBD2 (5 bases each). This CDR3 contains 12 residues. V lost 3 bases to trimming and J lost 5 bases, with 11 bases between them. Germline assignment: CDR1 DFQATT and CDR2 SNEGSKA (reference sequence). For the CDR3, the DNA is TGCAGTGCTAGTCCGGGGCTCCACGAGCAGTACTTC. This translates into CSASPGLHEQYF.

This clonotype was counted at least ten times. The chain joins TRBV29-1 to TRBJ2-5; possibly TRBD1 or TRBD2 for D (6 bases each). The CDR3 extends over 14 amino acids. The germline gives CDR1 SQVTM, CDR2 ANQGSEA. V lost 6 bases and J 2 bases, leaving 16 bases between the germline ends. CDR3 DNA sequence: TGCAGCGTCGAGCCAAGGGGGGATCAAGAGACCCAGTACTTC. Translating gives CSVEPRGDQETQYF.

The chain employs TRBV20-1 and TRBJ2-7; 10 nucleotides match TRBD2. J was trimmed by 2 bases and V by 7 bases; bases with no gene match: 5. Germline values: CDR1 DFQATT, CDR2 SNEGSKA (reference sequence). There are 13 residues in the CDR3. The CDR3 here is CSVWSGGAYEQYF. In DNA, the CDR3 is TGCAGTGTATGGAGCGGGGGGGCCTACGAGCAGTACTTC.

This clonotype was observed a handful of times. The V call is TRBV12-3 or TRBV12-4, the J call TRBJ2-7; TRBD2 matches 9 bases. This CDR3 is 15 amino acids long. Losses at the gene ends were 1 base for V and 4 bases for J; bases not matched to a gene: 5. The CDR3 is CASSLGAGGLYEQYF. CDR3 bases: TGTGCCAGCAGTTTAGGAGCGGGAGGTTTGTACGAGCAGTACTTC.

The CDR3 protein is CASSDPGGTEAFF. The DNA for the CDR3 is TGTGCCAGCAGTGATCCCGGGGGAACTGAAGCTTTCTTT. The rearrangement joins TRBV25-1 to TRBJ1-1; possible D gene TRBD1, 5 bases. V shed 3 bases and J shed 5 bases, with 10 bases lying between them. The CDR3 consists of 13 residues. Germline loops: CDR1 MGHDK, CDR2 SYGVNS. The variable domain in full, with the rest retrieved from reference TRBV25-1 and TRBJ1-1, is EADIYQTPRYLVIGTGKKITLECSQTMGHDKMYWYQQDPGMELHLIHYSYGVNSTEKGDLSSESTVSRIRTEHFPLTLESARPSHTSQYLCASSDPGGTEAFFGQGTRLTVV.

At least ten counts were recorded for this clonotype. The CDR3 sequence: CASSLHGAGASEAFF. CDR3 sequence (DNA): TGTGCCAGCAGCTTACACGGAGCAGGGGCTTCTGAAGCTTTCTTT. The V call is TRBV7-9, the J call TRBJ1-1, with D possibly TRBD1 on 6 matching bases. V lost 2 bases and J lost 6, with 16 bases in between. The CDR3 contains 15 residues. Germline-derived CDR1 and CDR2 are SEHNR and FQNEAQ (reference sequence).

The sample holds a few counts of this clonotype. This chain links TRBV10-3 with TRBJ2-3; perhaps TRBD2 as D (6 bases). The V gene's germline CDR1 is ENHRY and CDR2 SYGVKD. There are 15 residues in the CDR3. V was clipped by 0 bases and J by 6 bases, with 13 bases between them. CDR3 sequence: CAISESRGSSDTQYF. CDR3 nucleotide sequence: TGTGCCATCAGTGAGTCTCGGGGGAGCTCGGATACGCAGTATTTT.

V is TRBV5-6 and J is TRBJ2-3; D may be TRBD1 or TRBD2 (5 bases each). V dropped 0 bases and J dropped 6 bases, with 17 bases sitting between them. The CDR3 contains 16 residues. In germline, CDR1 is SGHDT, CDR2 YYEEEE. The CDR3 region has the DNA TGTGCCAGCAGCTTGGTTACGGGGCGCAATGTGGATACGCAGTATTTT. This encodes CASSLVTGRNVDTQYF.

This clonotype was counted only a few times. This chain connects TRBV5-1 to TRBJ2-3; TRBD2 agrees at 10 bases. This CDR3 contains 15 residues. Germline V lookup: CDR1 SGHRS, CDR2 YFSETQ. V trimming: 4 bases; J trimming: 4 bases; junction bases outside the gene matches: 6. The DNA of the CDR3 is TGCGCCAGCAGCCAACCGGGGACTAGCGCAGATACGCAGTATTTT. This translates into CASSQPGTSADTQYF.

V and J are TRBV7-8 and TRBJ1-4; D perhaps matches TRBD1 (5 bases). V lost 4 bases to trimming and J lost 4 bases, with 13 bases between them. This CDR3 is built from 15 residues. Germline V gives CDR1 SGHVS, CDR2 FQNEAQ. The CDR3 spells CASSSGTFFNEKLFF. As DNA, the CDR3 is TGTGCCAGCAGCTCCGGGACCTTTTTTAATGAAAAACTGTTTTTT.

The V and J genes are TRBV7-2 and TRBJ1-1; D may be TRBD1 (5 bases). V gave up 4 bases and J gave up 10 bases, with 19 bases separating them. The CDR3 length is 14 residues. In germline, CDR1 is SGHTA, CDR2 FQGNSA. The CDR3 bases are TGTGCCAGCAGCTCATCGACGGGGGGTAGTTTAGCTTTCTTT. It yields the protein CASSSSTGGSLAFF.